The clone carrying this T cell receptor (beta chain) was seen at least ten times. The entry originates in a study of spatial heterogeneity in lung cancer. Study summary: At a median of about two years after resection, follow-up PBMC samples were sequenced when available. Combinations of a unique TCR and a UMI were tallied in raw reads, and on average each appeared more than ten times.

Each CDR3 protein gets one entry after TCRdb re-called the 5' RACE reads with MiXCR. The profile covers about 47,000 distinct CDR3 sequences, with approximately 10% appearing a single time and 32% taken by the ten largest. The time point here: blood at routine non-recurrence follow-up after resection. The CDR3 length is 14 residues. The germline V gene encodes CDR1 DFQATT and CDR2 SNEGSKA (reference sequence). Between the trimmed V and J ends, which lost 6 bases and 6 bases, there was a span of 18 bases. The input for sequencing was PBMCs, taken at follow-up. The TCR comes from a male donor with early-stage non-small cell lung cancer. The V gene is TRBV20-1, the J gene TRBJ2-1; D might be TRBD1 (6 bases). The DNA for the CDR3 is TGCAGTGCCCTTACAGGGACGGCGGGCAATGAGCAGTTCTTC. Protein: CSALTGTAGNEQFF.